Sequencing of this TCR beta chain was carried out in a study of human T cells and chemical hapten exposure. Findings of the study overall: Significantly greater numbers of large CDR3 similarity clusters came from expanded TCRs than from controls.

In the case of this clonotype: Its antigen is still unknown.

Authors' methods: Between about 20,000 and 750,000 TCRs appeared in each sample, and the median stood at approximately 100,000. TCRdb re-analysed the RACE reads in MiXCR, keeping a single row per CDR3 protein. The V and J calls here are based on TCRdb, not the publication. In the table there are under 130,000 distinct CDR3 sequences, around 34% of which are singletons. This CDR3 region has 13 residues. CDR1 is SQVTM, CDR2 ANQGSEA, per germline. Trimming cost V 2 bases and J 5 bases, with 13 bases left between them. Noted time point: patch test 3, about 24 weeks after DPC sensitization. Specified treatment: therapeutic diphenylcyclopropenone sensitization with weekly scalp DPC. Ahead of applying each patch test, blood was sampled.

The source is a man aged 35 to 55 with alopecia areata. Some clones in this sample may be carry-over from other donors' samples. The chain links TRBV29-1 to TRBJ2-7; tentatively, D is TRBD2 (6 bases). The sequences come from whole blood, collected in connection with sensitization to the hapten diphenylcyclopropenone (DPC). Here the CDR3 reads CSVESRDLHEQYF. In DNA, the CDR3 is TGCAGCGTTGAATCCAGGGACTTGCACGAGCAGTACTTC.